This entry lists 8 T cell receptor beta chains sequenced from one sample in a study of cytomegalovirus exposure and HLA in healthy donors. Amplification used 60 Vbeta primers and 13 Jbeta primers. Produced via immunoSEQ multiplex PCR; TCRdb's table is partial and in-frame only. The sample records about 160,000 clones, 60% to 80% being singletons. The sequenced sample consisted of PBMCs. The receptors were sampled from a male donor in good health and CMV-seronegative.

The chain joins TRBV28 to TRBJ2-5; 15 bases line up with TRBD2. Germline CDR1 MDHEN, CDR2 SYDVKM. V shed 6 bases, J shed 3 bases, and the junction held 5 bases outside the gene matches. The length of the CDR3 is 16 residues. The CDR3 reads CASSRGLAGGEETQYF. CDR3 bases: TGTGCCAGCAGCCGAGGACTAGCGGGAGGGGAAGAGACCCAGTACTTC.

In regard to this clone: Other nucleotide sequences in the sample specify the same CDR3. The chain combines TRBV28 with TRBJ1-2; the D is unclear. Germline V gene sequence: CDR1 MDHEN, CDR2 SYDVKM. V lost 5 bases, J lost 3 bases, and 7 bases lay in between. This CDR3 is built from 12 residues. This CDR3 reads CASSPLYYGYTF. DNA of the CDR3: TGTGCCAGCAGTCCCCTCTACTATGGCTACACCTTC.

The J gene is TRBJ2-3, the V gene TRBV11-3, with TRBD1 matching over 7 bases. With V trimmed by 4 bases and J by 6 bases, 7 bases remained unmatched. Germline lookup yields CDR1 SGHNT and CDR2 YENEEA. The CDR3 has 14 amino acids. CDR3 amino acids: CASSSDRPTDTQYF. CDR3 nucleotides: TGTGCCAGCAGCTCGGACAGGCCGACTGATACGCAGTATTTT. Combining the CDR3 with reference TRBV11-3 and TRBJ2-3 gives the whole variable domain EAGVVQSPRYKIIEKKQPVAFWCNPISGHNTLYWYLQNLGQGPELLIRYENEEAVDDSQLPKDRFSAERLKGVDSTLKIQPAELGDSAVYLCASSSDRPTDTQYFGPGTRLTVL.

Only one count was recorded for this clone. The chain is built from TRBV9 and TRBJ1-5, with 10 positions matching TRBD1. From germline, CDR1 is SGDLS and CDR2 YYNGEE. The trim removed 4 bases at V and 5 bases at J, leaving 9 bases unmatched. This CDR3 has 16 residues. CDR3 in DNA: TGTGCCAGCAGCCCGGAGGGACAGGGGACGGATCAGCCCCAGCATTTT. Translating gives CASSPEGQGTDQPQHF.

CDR3 loop: CASTDRAPFF. The DNA for the CDR3 is TGTGCCAGCACGGACAGGGCCCCTTTCTTT. The genes are TRBV6-6 and TRBJ1-1, with TRBD1 matching over 8 bases. This CDR3 contains 10 residues. V lost 7 bases to trimming and J lost 12 bases; unmatched junction nucleotides: 4. Germline V CDR1 and CDR2: MNHNY, SVGAGI (reference sequence).

The genes are TRBV5-4 and TRBJ1-2; 9 bases match TRBD1. Trimming removed 4 bases from V and 6 bases from J; junction bases left unmatched: 10. The CDR3 runs 15 residues. CDR1 SGHNT and CDR2 YYREEE come from the germline V gene (reference sequence). Here the CDR3 DNA reads TGTGCCAGCAGCCCTGGACAGGGGCGAAGGGATGGCTACACCTTC. As protein: CASSPGQGRRDGYTF.

This chain joins TRBV9 and TRBJ1-2, with D possibly being TRBD1 (6 bases). CDR3 length: 14 residues. Looked up from germline, CDR1 is SGDLS and CDR2 is YYNGEE. With 0 bases removed from V and 4 bases from J, the gap between germline ends came to 10 bases. CDR3 protein: CASSVGGRSYGYTF. CDR3 DNA: TGTGCCAGCAGCGTAGGGGGGCGCAGCTATGGCTACACCTTC.

The chain links TRBV10-3 to TRBJ1-5; TRBD1 matches 8 bases. CDR1 is ENHRY and CDR2 is SYGVKD in the germline V gene. Trimming removed 4 bases from V and 5 bases from J; junction bases left unmatched: 10. This CDR3 spans 16 amino acids. The CDR3 bases are TGTGCCATCAGTGTAGGCGCAGGGGGCGTGGATCAGCCCCAGCATTTT. Its protein product is CAISVGAGGVDQPQHF.